This T cell receptor beta chain was profiled in a study of T cells in Graves' hyperthyroidism and ophthalmopathy. Researchers took RNA transcripts and amplified the TCR beta CDR3 regions from them. An initial round of RT-PCR targeting the TCR CDR3 relied on the HTBI primer set. TCRdb called the multiplex PCR reads again in MiXCR, with one record for every CDR3 protein. This table holds roughly 600,000 distinct CDR3 sequences, roughly 15% found once. Germline-derived CDR1 and CDR2 are DFQATT and SNEGSKA (reference sequence). V was cut by 5 bases and J by 7 bases, with 15 bases left in between. This CDR3 contains 12 residues. Findings and limits, study-wide: Before onset, by a median of approximately 5.9 months, the model predicted ophthalmopathy.

Diagnoses rested on clinical symptoms, serum thyroxine and TRAb, thyroid ultrasound and orbital computed tomography. The PBMCs were taken from about 9.7 ml of fresh peripheral blood. Comment on this clonotype: Its specificity is unknown.

The chain uses TRBV20-1 and TRBJ2-7; D possibly corresponds to TRBD2 (6 bases). The material sequenced was blood. The sequence came from a woman in her 50s with Graves' ophthalmopathy. The CDR3 loop reads CSARGTAWEQYF. CDR3 coding DNA: TGCAGTGCTCGCGGGACGGCGTGGGAGCAGTACTTC.